This TCR beta chain was documented in a study of CD8+ T cells in alopecia areata. Study-level results: Normal scalp showed lower clonality than lesional scalp, especially alopecia totalis/universalis. Researchers reported that TCR sharing among patients proved less clear than in mice, possibly HLA-linked.

This clone came up a few times. As yet, its antigen is unknown. Trimming took 6 bases from V and 6 from J, leaving 27 bases between them. The CDR3 contains 17 residues. Germline assignment: CDR1 KGHSH and CDR2 LQKENI. The treatment was: oral pan-JAK inhibitor, 5-10 mg twice daily. After isolation, RNA underwent reverse transcription to generate cDNA as the sequencing template. Here immunoSEQ multiplex PCR was the method, and the copy in TCRdb shows in-frame clones only, minus some. Of a few hundred thousand clones listed, around two fifths are singletons. The clonotype was recovered from a human donor with alopecia areata. The sample consisted of CD4+ T cells sorted from blood, taken between weeks 30 and 35, from a patient treated with tofacitinib. This sequence joins TRBV18 and TRBJ2-7; D might be TRBD1 (5 bases). The CDR3 DNA reads as TGTGCCAGCTCTGGACGAATACAGGTTAATATCCTCCTCGAGCAGTACTTC. Translated: CASSGRIQVNILLEQYF.